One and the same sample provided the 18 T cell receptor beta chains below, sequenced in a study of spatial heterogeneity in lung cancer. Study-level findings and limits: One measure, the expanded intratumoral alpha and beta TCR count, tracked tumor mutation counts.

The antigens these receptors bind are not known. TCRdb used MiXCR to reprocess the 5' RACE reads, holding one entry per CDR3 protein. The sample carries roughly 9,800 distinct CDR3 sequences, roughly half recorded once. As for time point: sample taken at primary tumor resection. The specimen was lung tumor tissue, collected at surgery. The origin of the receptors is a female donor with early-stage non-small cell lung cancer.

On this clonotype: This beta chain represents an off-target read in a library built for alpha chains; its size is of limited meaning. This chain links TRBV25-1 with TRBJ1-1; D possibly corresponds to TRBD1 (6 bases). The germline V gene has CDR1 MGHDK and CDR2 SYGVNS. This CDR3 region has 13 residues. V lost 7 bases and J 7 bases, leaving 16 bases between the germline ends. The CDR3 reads CASIKGGRDEAFF. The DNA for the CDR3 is TGTGCCAGCATAAAAGGGGGAAGGGATGAAGCTTTCTTT. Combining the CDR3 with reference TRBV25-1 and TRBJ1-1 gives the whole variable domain EADIYQTPRYLVIGTGKKITLECSQTMGHDKMYWYQQDPGMELHLIHYSYGVNSTEKGDLSSESTVSRIRTEHFPLTLESARPSHTSQYLCASIKGGRDEAFFGQGTRLTVV.

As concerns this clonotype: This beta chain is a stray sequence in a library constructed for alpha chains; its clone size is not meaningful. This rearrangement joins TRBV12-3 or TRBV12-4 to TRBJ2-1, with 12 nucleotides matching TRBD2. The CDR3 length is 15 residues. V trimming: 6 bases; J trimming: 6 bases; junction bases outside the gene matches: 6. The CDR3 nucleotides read TGTGCCAGCAGCATTTCTAGCGGGGGGGCCAATGAGCAGTTCTTC. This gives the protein CASSISSGGANEQFF.

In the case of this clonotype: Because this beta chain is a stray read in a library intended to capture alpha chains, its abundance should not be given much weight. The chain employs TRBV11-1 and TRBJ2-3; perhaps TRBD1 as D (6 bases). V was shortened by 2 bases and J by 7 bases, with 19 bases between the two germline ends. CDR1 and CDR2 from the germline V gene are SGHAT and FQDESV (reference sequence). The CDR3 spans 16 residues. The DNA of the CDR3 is TGTGCCAGCAGCTTATATTCAGGGGCGAGGGGTTATACGCAGTATTTT. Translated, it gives CASSLYSGARGYTQYF.

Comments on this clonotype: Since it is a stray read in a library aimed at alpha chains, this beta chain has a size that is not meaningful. This CDR3 is CASSLALNTQYF. The CDR3 DNA is TGTGCCAGCAGCTTAGCACTTAATACGCAGTATTTT. The J gene is TRBJ2-3, the V gene TRBV7-2; D ambiguous. CDR1 and CDR2 from the germline V gene are SGHTA and FQGNSA. Trimming cost V 0 bases and J 7 bases, with 5 bases left between them. The length of the CDR3 is 12 residues.

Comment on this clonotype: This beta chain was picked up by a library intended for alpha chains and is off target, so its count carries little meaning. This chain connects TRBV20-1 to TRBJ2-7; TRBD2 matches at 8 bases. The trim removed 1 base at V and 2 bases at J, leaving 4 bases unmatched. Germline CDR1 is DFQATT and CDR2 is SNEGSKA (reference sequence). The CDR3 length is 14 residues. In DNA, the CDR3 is TGCAGTGCTAGAGTAGCGGGGTCCACCTACGAGCAGTACTTC. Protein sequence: CSARVAGSTYEQYF.

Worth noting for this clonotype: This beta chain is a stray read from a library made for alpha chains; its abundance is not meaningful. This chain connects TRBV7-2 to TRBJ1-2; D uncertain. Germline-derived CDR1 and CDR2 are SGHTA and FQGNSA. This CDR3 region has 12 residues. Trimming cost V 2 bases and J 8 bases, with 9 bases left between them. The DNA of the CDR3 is TGTGCCAGCAGCTTAATGAGATTCGGCTACACCTTC. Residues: CASSLMRFGYTF.

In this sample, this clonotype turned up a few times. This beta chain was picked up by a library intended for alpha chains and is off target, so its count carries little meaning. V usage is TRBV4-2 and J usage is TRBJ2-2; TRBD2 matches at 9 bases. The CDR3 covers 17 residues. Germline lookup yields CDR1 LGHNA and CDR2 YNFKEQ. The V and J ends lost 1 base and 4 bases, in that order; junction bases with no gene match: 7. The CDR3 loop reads CASSQGGGLALTGELFF. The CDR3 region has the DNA TGTGCCAGCAGCCAAGGGGGTGGACTAGCGCTCACCGGGGAGCTGTTTTTT.

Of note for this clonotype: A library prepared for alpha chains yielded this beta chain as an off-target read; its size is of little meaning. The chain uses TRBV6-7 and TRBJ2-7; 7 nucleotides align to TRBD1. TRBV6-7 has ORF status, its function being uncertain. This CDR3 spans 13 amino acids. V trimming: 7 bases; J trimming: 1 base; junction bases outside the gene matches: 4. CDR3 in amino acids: CASIRDSSYEQYF. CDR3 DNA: TGTGCCAGCATAAGGGACAGTTCCTACGAGCAGTACTTC.

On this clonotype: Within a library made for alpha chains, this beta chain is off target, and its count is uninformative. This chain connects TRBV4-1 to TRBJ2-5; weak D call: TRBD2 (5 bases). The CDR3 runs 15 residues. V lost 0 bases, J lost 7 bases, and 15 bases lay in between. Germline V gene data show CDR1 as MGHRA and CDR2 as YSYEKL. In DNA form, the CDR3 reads TGCGCCAGCAGCCAAGATTTTGCGCGGGTCGGGACCCAGTACTTC. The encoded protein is CASSQDFARVGTQYF.

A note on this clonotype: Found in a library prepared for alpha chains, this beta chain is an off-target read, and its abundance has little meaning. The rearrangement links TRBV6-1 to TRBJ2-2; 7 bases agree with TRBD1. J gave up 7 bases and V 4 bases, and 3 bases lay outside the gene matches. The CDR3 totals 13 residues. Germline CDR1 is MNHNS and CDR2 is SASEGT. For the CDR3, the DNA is TGTGCCAGCAGTGCCCCAGGGGGCGGGGAGCTGTTTTTT. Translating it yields CASSAPGGGELFF.

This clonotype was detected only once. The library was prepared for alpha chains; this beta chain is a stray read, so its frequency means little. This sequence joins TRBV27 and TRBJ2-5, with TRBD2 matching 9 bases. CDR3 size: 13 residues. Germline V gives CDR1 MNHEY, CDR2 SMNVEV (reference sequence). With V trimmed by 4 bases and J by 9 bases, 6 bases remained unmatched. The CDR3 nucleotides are TGTGCCAGCAGTTCCCAGGCGGGGGGGGCCCAGTACTTC. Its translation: CASSSQAGGAQYF.

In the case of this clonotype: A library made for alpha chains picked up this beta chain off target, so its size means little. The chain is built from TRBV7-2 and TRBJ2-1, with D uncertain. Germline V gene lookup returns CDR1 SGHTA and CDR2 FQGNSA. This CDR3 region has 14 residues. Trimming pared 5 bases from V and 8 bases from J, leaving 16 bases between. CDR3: CASSPSPTRDEQFF. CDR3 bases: TGTGCCAGCAGCCCCTCCCCGACGCGCGATGAGCAGTTCTTC.

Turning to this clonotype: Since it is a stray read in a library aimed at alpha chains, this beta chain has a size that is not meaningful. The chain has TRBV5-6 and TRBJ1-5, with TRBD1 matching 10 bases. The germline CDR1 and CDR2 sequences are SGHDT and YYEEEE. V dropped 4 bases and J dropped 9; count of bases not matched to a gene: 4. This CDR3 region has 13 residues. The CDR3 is CASSLDRGRPQHF. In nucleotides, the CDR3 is TGTGCCAGCAGCCTGGACAGGGGGAGGCCCCAGCATTTT.

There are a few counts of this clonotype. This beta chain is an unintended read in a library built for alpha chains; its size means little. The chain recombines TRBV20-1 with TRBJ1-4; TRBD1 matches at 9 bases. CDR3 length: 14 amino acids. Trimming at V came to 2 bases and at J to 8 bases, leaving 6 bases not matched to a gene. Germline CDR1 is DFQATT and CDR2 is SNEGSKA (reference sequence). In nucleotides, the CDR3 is TGCAGTGCTAGAAAAGACAGGGGGAAAGAAAAACTGTTTTTT. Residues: CSARKDRGKEKLFF.

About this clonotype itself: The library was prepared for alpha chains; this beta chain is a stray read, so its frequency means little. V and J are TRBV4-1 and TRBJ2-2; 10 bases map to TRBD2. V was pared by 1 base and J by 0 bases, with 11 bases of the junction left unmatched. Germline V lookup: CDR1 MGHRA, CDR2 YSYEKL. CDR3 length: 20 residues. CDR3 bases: TGCGCCAGCAGCCAAGGGGGCCGACTAGCGGGCAAAACGAACACCGGGGAGCTGTTTTTT. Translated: CASSQGGRLAGKTNTGELFF.

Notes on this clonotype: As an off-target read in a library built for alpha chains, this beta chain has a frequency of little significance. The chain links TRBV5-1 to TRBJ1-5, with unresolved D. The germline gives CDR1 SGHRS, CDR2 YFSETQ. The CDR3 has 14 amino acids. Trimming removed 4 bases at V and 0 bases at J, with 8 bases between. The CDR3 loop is CASSVDGSNQPQHF. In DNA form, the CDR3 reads TGCGCCAGCAGCGTTGACGGTAGCAATCAGCCCCAGCATTTT.

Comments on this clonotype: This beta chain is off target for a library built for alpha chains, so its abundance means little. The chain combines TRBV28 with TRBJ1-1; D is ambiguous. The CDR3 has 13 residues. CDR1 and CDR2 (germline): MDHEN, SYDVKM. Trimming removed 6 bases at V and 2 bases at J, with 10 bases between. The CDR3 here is CASRDTGNTEAFF. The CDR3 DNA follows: TGTGCCAGCAGAGACACGGGAAACACTGAAGCTTTCTTT.

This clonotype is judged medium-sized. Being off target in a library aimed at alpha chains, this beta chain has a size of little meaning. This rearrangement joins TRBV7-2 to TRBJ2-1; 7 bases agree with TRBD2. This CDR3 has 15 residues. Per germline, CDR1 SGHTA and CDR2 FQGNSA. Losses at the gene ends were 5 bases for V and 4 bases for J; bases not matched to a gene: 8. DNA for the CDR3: TGTGCCAGCAGCCCCCTCGCCGGGGGGTACAATGAGCAGTTCTTC. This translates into CASSPLAGGYNEQFF.